This TCR beta chain came from a study of T cell clonotyping in hematopoietic cell transplantation. Findings of the study overall: At the given depth, recipient repertoires were over 95% de novo clonotypes. Broader posttransplant TCR repertoire diversity was predicted by graft donor and pretransplant recipient Inverse Simpson Index values.

Blood collection times were about day -28 and days 30, 100, 180 posttransplant. Turning to this clone: Antigen specificity is unknown.

TCRdb's copy holds only in-frame clones and misses some; the assay was immunoSEQ multiplex PCR. The top ten hold about 6% of the sample, which has about 3,500 clones, 60% to 75% seen once. V shed 1 base and J 9 bases; nucleotides not matched to a gene: 7. The CDR3 has 15 residues. Germline CDR1 and CDR2: SGHTA and FQGNSA. The sequences come from peripheral blood mononuclear cells, collected 30 days after allogeneic stem cell transplant. This sequence joins TRBV7-2 and TRBJ2-5, with 11 bases fitting TRBD1. This sequence was found in a male patient in his thirties or forties who had an allogeneic stem cell transplant from an unrelated donor, so the T cells may come from the graft donor. Some clones in this sample may be carry-over from other donors' samples. The CDR3 bases are TGTGCCAGCAGCTTAGGAGGGACAGGGGGAGTGTCCCAGTACTTC. This encodes CASSLGGTGGVSQYF.